Detailed here is one T cell receptor beta chain. Its antigen is currently unknown. This CDR3 is 16 amino acids long. The germline gives CDR1 LGHDT, CDR2 YNNKEL (reference sequence). These data are taken from a study of brain metastases from non-small cell lung cancer. Clones were read by immunoSEQ multiplex PCR, and TCRdb kept only the in-frame ones, dropping some. The table lists roughly 15,000 clones, about 83% of them singletons, with under 8.5% in the top ten. Points from the study as a whole: Paired brain metastases and primary tumors largely shared TCR repertoires. Fewer infiltrating T cells were found in brain metastases than primaries.

The chain uses TRBV3-1 (or the pseudogene TRBV3-2) and TRBJ2-5; TRBD2 might be the D (6 bases). Input material: primary lung tumor tissue. This TCR came from a donor at least 40 years old with non-small cell lung cancer. The CDR3 bases are TGTGCTACGGCGGGACTTCCCACCAAGTACCAAGAGACCCAGTACTTC. Translated, it gives CATAGLPTKYQETQYF.